A single sample is the source of the 9 T cell receptor beta chains below, sequenced in a study of T cell repertoires in cytomegalovirus infection. One entry per CDR3 protein results from TCRdb running MiXCR on the reads. The table has nearly 650,000 distinct CDR3 sequences, approximately 24% seen once. Material: CD8+ T cells from PBMCs. The receptors shown here come from a human donor in good health (CMV status not recorded). Some clones in this sample may be carry-over from other donors' samples.

This clonotype turned up a few times. The V gene is TRBV7-9, the J gene TRBJ1-3, with D unresolved. Germline CDR1 and CDR2: SEHNR and FQNEAQ (reference sequence). The CDR3 has 17 amino acids. Trimming removed 5 bases from V and 0 bases from J, with 17 bases in between. CDR3 DNA: TGTGCCAGCAGCCATCGGAACCCTGGTCTCTCTGGAAACACCATATATTTT. Amino acid sequence: CASSHRNPGLSGNTIYF.

In this sample, this clonotype turned up many times. V is TRBV28 and J is TRBJ2-7; 8 positions match TRBD1. The CDR3 contains 16 residues. Germline V gene data show CDR1 as MDHEN and CDR2 as SYDVKM. Trimming took 5 bases from V and 0 from J; bases not matched to a gene: 9. CDR3 coding DNA: TGTGCCAGCAGTCCTATTAGGACAGGGAGCTCCTACGAGCAGTACTTC. This codes for CASSPIRTGSSYEQYF.

This chain links TRBV2 with TRBJ2-7; D is unresolved. The CDR3 has 12 residues. Germline assignment: CDR1 SNHLY and CDR2 FYNNEI. V was shortened by 8 bases and J by 1 base, with 9 bases between the two germline ends. As DNA, the CDR3 is TGTGCCAGCGAACTGGCGTCCTACGAGCAGTACGTC. It yields the protein CASELASYEQYV.

Here the CDR3 DNA reads TGCAGCGTTGAATGGGCCAAAAAGGCAGAGACCCAGTACTTC. Translating gives CSVEWAKKAETQYF. The J gene is TRBJ2-5, the V gene TRBV29-1, with no clear D. The CDR3 covers 14 residues. The V end was cut by 2 bases, the J end by 4 bases, with 14 bases between. Germline CDR1 and CDR2: SQVTM and ANQGSEA.

The CDR3 here is CASSLGTSGGKETQYF. Written as DNA, the CDR3 is TGTGCCAGCAGTTTGGGGACTAGCGGGGGAAAAGAGACCCAGTACTTC. The J gene is TRBJ2-5, the V gene TRBV27; 14 bases align to TRBD2. The CDR3 totals 16 residues. V was pared by 3 bases and J by 3 bases, with 3 bases of the junction left unmatched. Germline V gives CDR1 MNHEY, CDR2 SMNVEV (reference sequence).

V and J are TRBV20-1 and TRBJ2-5; 13 bases align to TRBD2. The CDR3 is 19 amino acids. Germline lookup yields CDR1 DFQATT and CDR2 SNEGSKA (reference sequence). J was trimmed by 7 bases and V by 8 bases; bases with no gene match: 25. CDR3 region: CSPPTSDELAGGRGVTQYF. CDR3 nucleotide sequence: TGCAGTCCGCCCACTTCGGATGAACTAGCGGGGGGGCGGGGTGTGACCCAGTACTTC.

This clonotype appeared a few times. CDR3 in DNA: TGTGCCAGCAGCTTAGGTCTAGCGGGGGACGGCGAGCAGTACTTC. It specifies CASSLGLAGDGEQYF. The V call is TRBV7-9, the J call TRBJ2-7; the match to TRBD2 covers 10 bases. Losses at the gene ends were 1 base for V and 6 bases for J; bases not matched to a gene: 6. Germline CDR1 and CDR2: SEHNR and FQNEAQ (reference sequence). CDR3 size: 15 residues.

This clonotype has ten or more counts. In DNA form, the CDR3 reads TGTGCCAGCTTGAGCAGGGGCAACACTGAAGCTTTCTTT. It codes for CASLSRGNTEAFF. V usage is TRBV7-8 and J usage is TRBJ1-1, with D tentatively TRBD1 (6 bases). The ends were cut back, 8 bases at V and 2 bases at J, with 12 bases in the middle. The CDR3 totals 13 residues. Per germline, CDR1 SGHVS and CDR2 FQNEAQ.

This clonotype was observed a handful of times. J is TRBJ1-4 and V is TRBV6-2 or TRBV6-3, with TRBD1 identical over 7 bases. This CDR3 contains 17 residues. J gave up 6 bases and V 0 bases, and 10 bases lay outside the gene matches. Germline V CDR1 and CDR2: MNHEY, SVGEGT. In DNA form, the CDR3 reads TGTGCCAGCAGTTACTCGACAGGGACACTTGAGGATGAAAAACTGTTTTTT. It is translated as CASSYSTGTLEDEKLFF.